This T cell receptor (beta chain) was identified in a study of CD8 T cells in Susac syndrome. Findings of the study overall: As the study acknowledged, the number of individuals who were part of its TCR sequencing and HLA analysis was relatively small.

Of note for this clonotype: Its target is not known.

Germline lookup yields CDR1 MNHEY and CDR2 SVGAGI. The CDR3 consists of 12 residues. Deletions cut 5 bases from V and 10 bases from J, with 11 bases between. With random hexamers, roughly 0.45 to 1 ug RNA was reverse transcribed. Across 54 Vbeta and 13 Jbeta, immunoSEQ multiplex PCR amplified TCR beta CDR3. TCRdb reanalysed the immunoSEQ multiplex PCR reads using MiXCR and keeps one entry per CDR3 protein. Among some 140,000 distinct CDR3 sequences listed, 95% were seen once. This chain uses TRBV6-5 with TRBJ1-4, with D unresolved. The sequence came from a human donor with Susac syndrome. Material: CD8+ T cells from PBMCs. Here the CDR3 reads CASSAFDGKLFF. The CDR3 coding sequence is TGTGCCAGCAGTGCGTTTGACGGAAAACTGTTTTTT.